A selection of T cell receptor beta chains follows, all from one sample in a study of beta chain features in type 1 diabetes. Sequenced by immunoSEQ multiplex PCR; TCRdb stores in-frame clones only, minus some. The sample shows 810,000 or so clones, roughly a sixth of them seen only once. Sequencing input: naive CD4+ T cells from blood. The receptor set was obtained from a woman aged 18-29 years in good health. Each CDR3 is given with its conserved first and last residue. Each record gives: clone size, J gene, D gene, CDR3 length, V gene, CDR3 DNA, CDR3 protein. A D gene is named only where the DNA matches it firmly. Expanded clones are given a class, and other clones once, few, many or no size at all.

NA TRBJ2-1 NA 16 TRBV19 TGTGCCAGTAGTATAGGGGGTTCAGGGAGAGGAAATGAGCAGTTCTTC CASSIGGSGRGNEQFF
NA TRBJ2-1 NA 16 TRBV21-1 TGTGCCAGCAGCAAAGGTGCCGGGACTAGCCACAATGAGCAGTTCTTC CASSKGAGTSHNEQFF
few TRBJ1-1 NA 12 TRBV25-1 TGTGCCAGCGGTGAAGTGAACACTGAAGCTTTCTTT CASGEVNTEAFF
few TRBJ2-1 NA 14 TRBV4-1 TGCGCCAGCAGCCCCAAGGGCTCCTACAATGAGCAGTTCTTC CASSPKGSYNEQFF
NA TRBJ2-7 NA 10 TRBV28 TGTGCCAGCAGTCGGGTCGAGCAGTACTTC CASSRVEQYF
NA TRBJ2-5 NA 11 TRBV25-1 TGTGCCAGCAGCTCCTCGGAGACCCAGTACTTC CASSSSETQYF
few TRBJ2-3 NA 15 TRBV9 TGTGCCAGCAGCGTAGTGGGCTTCATCACAGATACGCAGTATTTT CASSVVGFITDTQYF
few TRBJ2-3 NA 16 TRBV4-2 TGTGCCAGCAGCCAAGGGGGGGTGGGAGGCCCGGATACGCAGTATTTT CASSQGGVGGPDTQYF
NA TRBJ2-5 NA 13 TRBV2 TGTGCCAGCACCCTACAGGGCCAAGAGACCCAGTACTTC CASTLQGQETQYF
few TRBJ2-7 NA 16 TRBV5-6 TGTGCCAGCAGCTTGGTTGGCCAGACCCTTCCCTACGAGCAGTACTTC CASSLVGQTLPYEQYF
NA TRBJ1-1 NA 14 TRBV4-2 TGTGCCAGCAGCCAGCAGGGACTGAACACTGAAGCTTTCTTT CASSQQGLNTEAFF
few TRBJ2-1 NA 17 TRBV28 TGTGCCAGCAGTTTCCCGATTCACTCACGCTCCTACAATGAGCAGTTCTTC CASSFPIHSRSYNEQFF